These 12 T cell receptor beta chains were all obtained from the same sample, sequenced in a study of PD-1 blockade in mismatch repair-deficient tumors. The assay was immunoSEQ multiplex PCR, and TCRdb's table has in-frame clones only and misses some. This sample carries tens of thousands of clones, approximately 78% of them seen once, and the ten largest clones take less than 6.5%. The specimen was peripheral blood, collected 44 weeks after starting pembrolizumab. The receptors come from an adult with mismatch repair-deficient cancer.

The DNA for the CDR3 is TGTGCCAGCAGCCAACTAGCGGATACCTACGAGCAGTACTTC. The encoded protein is CASSQLADTYEQYF. The J gene is TRBJ2-7, the V gene TRBV4-2; 7 nucleotides agree with TRBD2. Germline V gene sequence: CDR1 LGHNA, CDR2 YNFKEQ. This CDR3 region has 14 residues. The V and J ends lost 2 bases and 2 bases, in that order; junction bases with no gene match: 3.

The chain is built from TRBV7-3 and TRBJ2-3, with a tentative D call TRBD2 (5 bases). This CDR3 region has 14 residues. Per germline, CDR1 SGHTA and CDR2 FQGTGA. V was shortened by 3 bases and J by 0 bases, with 7 bases between the two germline ends. CDR3: CASSFTGSTDTQYF. The CDR3, as DNA: TGTGCCAGCAGCTTTACGGGGAGCACAGATACGCAGTATTTT.

The V gene is TRBV27, the J gene TRBJ2-5, with D perhaps given as TRBD1 or TRBD2 (5 bases each). Per germline, CDR1 MNHEY and CDR2 SMNVEV (reference sequence). The CDR3 length is 16 residues. Trimming removed 2 bases at V and 4 bases at J, with 17 bases between. This CDR3 is CASSLDARAGGETQYF. The CDR3 region has the DNA TGTGCCAGCAGTTTAGACGCCAGGGCCGGAGGAGAGACCCAGTACTTC.

This rearrangement joins TRBV19 to TRBJ2-7; the D gene could be TRBD1 or TRBD2 (5 bases each). The germline V gene has CDR1 LNHDA and CDR2 SQIVND (reference sequence). V dropped 5 bases and J dropped 0 bases, with 11 bases sitting between them. This CDR3 is built from 14 residues. CDR3 amino acids: CASSVGTDSYEQYF. CDR3 nucleotide sequence: TGTGCCAGTAGTGTTGGGACGGACTCCTACGAGCAGTACTTC.

The V gene is TRBV15, the J gene TRBJ2-1; 11 bases fit TRBD2. CDR1 is LNHNV and CDR2 is YYDKDF in the germline V gene (reference sequence). V gave up 5 bases and J gave up 5 bases; unmatched junction bases: 5. The CDR3 contains 15 residues. The CDR3 loop is CATSWGLAANNEQFF. The CDR3 DNA sequence: TGTGCCACCAGCTGGGGACTAGCGGCCAACAATGAGCAGTTCTTC.

The chain carries TRBV7-6 and TRBJ2-7, with TRBD1 as a possible D gene (6 bases). Trimming shortened V by 3 bases and J by 6 bases, and 12 bases separated the two germline ends. The germline CDR1 and CDR2 sequences are SGHVS and FNYEAQ. The CDR3 sequence is 13 residues long. The CDR3 sequence: CASSFGRQVEQYF. CDR3 nucleotide sequence: TGTGCCAGCAGCTTTGGAAGACAGGTCGAGCAGTACTTC.

This clone appeared once. The chain links TRBV27 to TRBJ2-7, with 7 bases aligning to TRBD2. The CDR3 spans 15 residues. V gave up 9 bases and J gave up 0 bases; unmatched junction bases: 11. CDR1 is MNHEY and CDR2 is SMNVEV in the germline V gene (reference sequence). The CDR3 here is CASREEAGFSYEQYF. The DNA for the CDR3 is TGTGCCAGTAGAGAGGAAGCGGGATTCTCCTACGAGCAGTACTTC.

The V and J genes are TRBV4-3 and TRBJ2-1; no clear D gene. Trimming stripped 3 bases from V and 5 bases from J, with 11 bases between. This CDR3 is 14 amino acids long. The germline CDR1 and CDR2 sequences are LGHNA and YSLEER. The CDR3 is CASSQALRNNEQFF. CDR3 DNA sequence: TGCGCCAGCAGCCAGGCACTGAGGAACAATGAGCAGTTCTTC.

A note on this clone: Germline and junction disagree at one end, which may indicate a read error. The rearrangement links TRBV7-7 to TRBJ2-1, with D perhaps given as TRBD1 or TRBD2 (5 bases each). The CDR3 runs to 15 residues. The V gene's germline CDR1 is SSHAT and CDR2 FNYEAQ (reference sequence). CDR3 coding DNA: TGTGCTAGCAGCTTAGCCCCCAAGGGGAGAAATGAGCAGTTCTTC. As protein: CASSLAPKGRNEQFF.

The J gene is TRBJ2-1, the V gene TRBV6-5, with a possible D match to TRBD1 (6 bases). Between the trimmed V and J ends, which lost 5 bases and 6 bases, there was a span of 11 bases. Germline V CDR1 and CDR2: MNHEY, SVGAGI. CDR3 length: 13 amino acids. The CDR3 reads CASSIDRRNEQFF. The CDR3 nucleotides read TGTGCCAGCAGTATTGACAGGCGCAATGAGCAGTTCTTC.

The rearrangement joins TRBV12-5 to TRBJ2-7; tentatively, D is TRBD2 (5 bases). Trimming left V 0 bases short and J 7 bases short, with 16 bases between. The length of the CDR3 is 15 residues. CDR1 and CDR2 (germline): LGHNT, FRNRAP. Written as DNA, the CDR3 is TGTGCTAGTGGTTTGGTCTTTGAGGGTTTTAAAGAGCAGTACTTC. It specifies CASGLVFEGFKEQYF.

The chain couples TRBV6-1 to TRBJ1-3; 7 bases are shared with TRBD1. V lost 6 bases and J lost 0; bases outside the gene matches: 2. CDR3 size: 14 residues. Germline CDR1 reads MNHNS; CDR2 reads SASEGT. CDR3 amino acids: CASRGTDSGNTIYF. CDR3 nucleotide sequence: TGTGCCAGCAGAGGGACAGACTCTGGAAACACCATATATTTT.